These 4 T cell receptor beta chains were sequenced from one sample in a study of monozygotic twins with inflammatory bowel disease (dated by TCRdb to 2018 to 2020). Library preparation employed 5' RACE. The instrument given in TCRdb is Illumina HiSeq 2500. Reprocessed by TCRdb, the reads give a single entry per CDR3 protein sequence, without DNA. For this sample, the table gives around 380,000 distinct CDR3 sequences. The ten largest clones add up to more than 2% of the sample. Material: blood. The receptors were gathered from a human donor with ulcerative colitis or Crohn's disease, or a healthy co-twin of an affected twin (not recorded which).

Here the CDR3 reads CASSPANQPQHF. The V call is TRBV28, the J call TRBJ1-5; the D call from TCRdb, TRBD1, cannot be confirmed without DNA. Per germline, CDR1 MDHEN and CDR2 SYDVKM. The CDR3 runs to 12 residues.

The V call is TRBV11-3, the J call TRBJ2-1; TCRdb proposes TRBD2, but this gene call is untestable without DNA. From germline, CDR1 is SGHNT and CDR2 YENEEA. The CDR3 length is 15 residues. The CDR3 loop reads CASSLSTSGYNEQFF. The full variable domain, rest sourced from reference TRBV11-3 and TRBJ2-1, is EAGVVQSPRYKIIEKKQPVAFWCNPISGHNTLYWYLQNLGQGPELLIRYENEEAVDDSQLPKDRFSAERLKGVDSTLKIQPAELGDSAVYLCASSLSTSGYNEQFFGPGTRLTVL.

The rearrangement links TRBV6-2 or TRBV6-3 to TRBJ2-3; TCRdb's D gene call, TRBD2, goes unchecked for lack of DNA. The CDR3 length is 16 residues. CDR1 and CDR2 (germline): MNHEY, SVGEGT. CDR3 residues: CASSDSGTPLTDTQYF.

The chain carries TRBV10-3 and TRBJ2-5; the D call of TRBD1 rests on TCRdb alone, since no DNA is present to check it. The CDR3 spans 14 residues. Germline CDR1 is ENHRY and CDR2 is SYGVKD. CDR3: CAISLTGFGETQYF.